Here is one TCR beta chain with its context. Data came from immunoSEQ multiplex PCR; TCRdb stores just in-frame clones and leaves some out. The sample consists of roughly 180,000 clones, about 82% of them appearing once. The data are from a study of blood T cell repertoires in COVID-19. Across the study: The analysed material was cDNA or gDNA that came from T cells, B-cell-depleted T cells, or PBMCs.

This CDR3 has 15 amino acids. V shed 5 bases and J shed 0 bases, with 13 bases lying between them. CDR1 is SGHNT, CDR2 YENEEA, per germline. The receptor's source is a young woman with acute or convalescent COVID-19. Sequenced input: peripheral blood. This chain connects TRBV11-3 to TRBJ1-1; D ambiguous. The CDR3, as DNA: TGTGCCAGCAGCCCAAATCCGCGAGTGAACACTGAAGCTTTCTTT. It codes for CASSPNPRVNTEAFF. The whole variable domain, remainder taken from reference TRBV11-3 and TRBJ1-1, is EAGVVQSPRYKIIEKKQPVAFWCNPISGHNTLYWYLQNLGQGPELLIRYENEEAVDDSQLPKDRFSAERLKGVDSTLKIQPAELGDSAVYLCASSPNPRVNTEAFFGQGTRLTVV.